This T cell receptor beta chain was recorded in a study of PD-1 blockade in classical Hodgkin lymphoma. Overall study: On a schedule of every 2 weeks, patients received nivolumab 3 mg/kg intravenously.

This clone showed up just once. Its target is not known. The germline V gene encodes CDR1 MNHNS and CDR2 SASEGT. V was clipped by 2 bases and J by 4 bases, with 11 bases between them. This CDR3 region has 15 residues. TCRdb's copy holds only in-frame clones and misses some; the assay was immunoSEQ multiplex PCR. The table records 7,500 to 8,000 clones, roughly 89% of them present only once. Study results and limitations: Nivolumab initiated under 1 year post-ASCT led to patient exclusion.

Every one of the patients relapsed after autologous stem cell transplantation (brentuximab vedotin exposure was variable). With magnetic negative selection, CD4+ T cells were purified from PBMCs that had been thawed. The TCR comes from a human donor with classical Hodgkin lymphoma. Sequencing was performed on CD4+ T cells from blood, taken at baseline. The chain has TRBV6-1 and TRBJ1-4; D gene ambiguous. This CDR3 is CASSETVPLNEKLFF. The CDR3 nucleotides are TGTGCCAGCAGTGAAACCGTCCCGCTTAATGAAAAACTGTTTTTT.